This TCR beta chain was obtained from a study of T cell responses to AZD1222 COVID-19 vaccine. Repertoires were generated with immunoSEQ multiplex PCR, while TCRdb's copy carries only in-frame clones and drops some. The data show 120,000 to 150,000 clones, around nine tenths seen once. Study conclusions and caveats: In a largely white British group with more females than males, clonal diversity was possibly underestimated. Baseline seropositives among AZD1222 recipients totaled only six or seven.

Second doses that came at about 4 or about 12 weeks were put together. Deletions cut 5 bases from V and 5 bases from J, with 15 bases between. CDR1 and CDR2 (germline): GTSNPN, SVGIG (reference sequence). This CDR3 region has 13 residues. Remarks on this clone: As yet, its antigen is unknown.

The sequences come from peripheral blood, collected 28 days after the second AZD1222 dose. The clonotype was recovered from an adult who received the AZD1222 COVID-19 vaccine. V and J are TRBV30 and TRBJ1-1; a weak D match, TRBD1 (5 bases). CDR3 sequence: CAWSGLGGTEAFF. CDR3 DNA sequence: TGTGCCTGGTCAGGACTCGGGGGGACTGAAGCTTTCTTT.